Listed here are 6 T cell receptor beta chains from one sample, sequenced in a study of T cell clonality in common variable immunodeficiency. TCRdb's copy holds only in-frame clones and misses some; the assay was immunoSEQ multiplex PCR. This set yields roughly 70,000 clones and no singletons; the top ten hold 1.5% to 2%. Sample: peripheral blood mononuclear cells. The source is a person aged 18-70 years in good health.

This clone was detected many times. Coverage ceases 3 residues before the CDR3 finishes, and the germline J gene fills in the end. The genes are TRBV2 and TRBJ2-1, with 7 bases aligning to TRBD1. Germline V CDR1 and CDR2: SNHLY, FYNNEI. The trim removed 7 bases at V and 5 bases at J, leaving 14 bases unmatched. This CDR3 has 16 amino acids. The CDR3 bases that were read are TGTGCCAGCACTCACTGGTCAGGGGGAAGTGACAATGAG. Translating gives CASTHWSGGSDNE. The full CDR3 reads CASTHWSGGSDNEQFF.

The sample holds many counts of this clone. The CDR3 end falls 3 residues outside the read, so it is completed with the germline J gene. The V gene is TRBV16, the J gene TRBJ1-2; D is unresolved. Germline V gene data show CDR1 as KGHSY and CDR2 as FQNENV. This CDR3 has 13 amino acids. CDR3 protein: CASSQGLGSGYTF. The covered CDR3 bases are TGTGCCAGCAGCCAAGGGTTGGGCTCCGGC. Full variable domain (missing parts from reference TRBV16 and TRBJ1-2): GEEVAQTPKHLVRGEGQKAKLYCAPIKGHSYVFWYQQVLKNEFKFLISFQNENVFDETGMPKERFSAKCLPNSPCSLEIQATKLEDSAVYFCASSQGLGSGYTFGSGTRLTVV.

This clone was seen ten or more times. The CDR3 end lies 3 residues beyond the end of the read and is filled in from the germline J gene. The gene calls are TRBV5-1 and TRBJ2-1; TRBD2 aligns across 12 bases. The CDR3 consists of 17 residues. With V trimmed by 4 bases and J by 4 bases, 9 bases remained unmatched. The germline V gene has CDR1 SGHRS and CDR2 YFSETQ. CDR3 bases read: TGCGCCAGCAGCCAAGGACTAGCGGGATCAGGGTACAATGAG. Its translation: CASSQGLAGSGYNE. The CDR3 in full is CASSQGLAGSGYNEQFF.

This clone was observed many times. The read ends 3 residues shy of where the CDR3 ends; the end is completed using the germline J gene. The rearrangement uses TRBV6-2 or TRBV6-3 and TRBJ2-3; D gene uncertain. Germline CDR1 is MNHEY and CDR2 is SVGEGT. The CDR3 has 13 amino acids. V was trimmed by 2 bases and J by 0 bases, leaving 3 bases between them. This chain's CDR3 is CASSYPSTDTQYF. CDR3 DNA, as far as it was read: TGTGCCAGCAGTTACCCGAGCACAGATACG.

This clone was seen repeatedly, ten times or more. The CDR3 is cut off 3 residues early in the read; its end comes from the germline J gene. The V and J genes are TRBV20-1 and TRBJ1-1, with D possibly being TRBD1 (6 bases). Trimming cost V 1 base and J 5 bases, with 11 bases left between them. Germline V gene sequence: CDR1 DFQATT, CDR2 SNEGSKA (reference sequence). This CDR3 has 13 residues. CDR3 residues: CSARAGRGTEAFF. CDR3 DNA (partial): TGCAGTGCTAGAGCGGGCAGGGGAACTGAA.

This clone was seen more than once but under ten times. A read error may explain this, as a much larger clone is one base away. The CDR3 end lies 3 residues beyond the end of the read and is filled in from the germline J gene. The chain recombines TRBV6-1 with TRBJ2-2, with 9 bases aligning to TRBD2. Germline trimming cut 2 bases from V and 6 bases from J; bases unmatched to any gene: 4. The CDR3 sequence is 15 residues long. Looked up from germline, CDR1 is MNHNS and CDR2 is SASEGT. The DNA read from the CDR3 is TGTGCCAGCAGTGAACGGACTAGCGCTTCCGGGGAG. Translation: CASSERTSASGE. The CDR3, in full, reads CASSERTSASGELFF.